This T cell receptor (beta chain) was found in a study of molecular identifiers for immune sequencing clone quantification. The junction had 10 bases not matched to a gene; V was cut back by 4 bases and J by 5 bases. This CDR3 comprises 15 residues. Germline CDR1 and CDR2: SGDLS and YYNGEE. This clonotype was observed a few times. In TCRdb, the PCR reads were re-called with MiXCR into one record per CDR3 protein. This table has around 480,000 distinct CDR3 sequences, around 23% appearing once. The V and J genes are TRBV9 and TRBJ2-3, with 7 bases lining up with TRBD2. This sequence was found in a human donor in good health. Some libraries in this study had Jurkat cell RNA spiked in. The specimen was naive CD8+ T cells from blood, with Jurkat cell RNA spiked in. Regarding subset: FACS-sorted CD8+CD4-CCR7+CD45RA+ naive T cells. The CDR3 DNA is TGTGCCAGCAGCACCCTAGCGGCCAGGCAAGATACGCAGTATTTT. Translated: CASSTLAARQDTQYF.